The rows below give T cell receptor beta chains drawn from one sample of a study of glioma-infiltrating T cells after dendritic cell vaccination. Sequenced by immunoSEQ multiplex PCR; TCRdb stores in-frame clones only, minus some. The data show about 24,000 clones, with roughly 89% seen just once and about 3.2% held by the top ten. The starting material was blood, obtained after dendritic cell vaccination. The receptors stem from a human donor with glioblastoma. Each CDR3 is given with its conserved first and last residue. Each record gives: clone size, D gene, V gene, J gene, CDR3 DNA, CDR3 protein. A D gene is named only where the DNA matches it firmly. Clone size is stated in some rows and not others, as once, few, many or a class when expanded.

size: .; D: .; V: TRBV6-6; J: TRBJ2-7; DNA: TGTGCCAGCAGTTACCAGGGTGTGAAGCAGTACTTC; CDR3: CASSYQGVKQYF
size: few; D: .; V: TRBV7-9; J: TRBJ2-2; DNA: TGTGCCAGCAGCTCATTTCTTCGGGGTACCGGGGAGCTGTTTTTT; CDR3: CASSSFLRGTGELFF
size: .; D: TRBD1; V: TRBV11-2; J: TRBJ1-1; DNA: TGTGCCAGCAGCTCAGGACAGGTAATGAACACTGAAGCTTTCTTT; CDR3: CASSSGQVMNTEAFF
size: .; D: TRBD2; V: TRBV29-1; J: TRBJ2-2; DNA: TGCAGCGTCGGGGAGGGATACACCGGGGAGCTGTTTTTT; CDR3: CSVGEGYTGELFF
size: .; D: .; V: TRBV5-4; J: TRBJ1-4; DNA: TGTGCCAGCAGTCCCGGACAGAGTATTGCAACTAATGAAAAACTGTTTTTT; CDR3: CASSPGQSIATNEKLFF
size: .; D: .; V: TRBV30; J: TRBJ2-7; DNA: TGTGCCTGGAGTGTACCGGAGGTAGGGACCTACGAGCAGTACTTC; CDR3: CAWSVPEVGTYEQYF
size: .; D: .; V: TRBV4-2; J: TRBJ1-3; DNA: TGTGCCAGCAGCCAACGGGGAAGGGCTGGAAACACCATATATTTT; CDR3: CASSQRGRAGNTIYF
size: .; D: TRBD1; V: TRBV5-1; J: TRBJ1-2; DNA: TGCGCCAGCAGCCCCCAGACAGGGGAGTATGGCTACACCTTC; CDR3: CASSPQTGEYGYTF
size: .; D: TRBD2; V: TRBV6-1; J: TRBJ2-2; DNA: TGTGCCAGCACTCAAGCGGGGGGGCATTTGACCGGGGAGCTGTTTTTT; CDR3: CASTQAGGHLTGELFF
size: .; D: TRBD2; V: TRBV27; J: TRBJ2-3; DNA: TGTGCCAGCAGTCAAACTAGCGGGGGCCATACGCAGTATTTT; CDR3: CASSQTSGGHTQYF
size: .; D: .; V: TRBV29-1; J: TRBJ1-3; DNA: TGCAGCGTTGAGGGGGCGGGAAACACCATATATTTT; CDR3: CSVEGAGNTIYF
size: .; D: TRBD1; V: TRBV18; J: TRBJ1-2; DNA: TGTGCCAGCTCACCACCGACAGGGGGCAACTATGGCTACACCTTC; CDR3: CASSPPTGGNYGYTF
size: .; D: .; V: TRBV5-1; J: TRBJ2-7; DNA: TGCGCCAGCAGACCCCCAGACAGGCCAAGCTCCTACGAGCAGTACTTC; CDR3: CASRPPDRPSSYEQYF
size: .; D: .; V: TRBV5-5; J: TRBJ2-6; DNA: TGTGCCAGCAGCTTGTTGCCGAGCTCTGGGGCCAACGTCCTGACTTTC; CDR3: CASSLLPSSGANVLTF
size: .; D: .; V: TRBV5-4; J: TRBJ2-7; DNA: TGTGCCAGCAGCTTGGATCAAACAGGGTGGAGCGAGCAGTACTTC; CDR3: CASSLDQTGWSEQYF
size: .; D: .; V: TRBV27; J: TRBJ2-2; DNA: TGTGCCAGCAGTCTCCCTCTCACCGGGGAGCTGTTTTTT; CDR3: CASSLPLTGELFF
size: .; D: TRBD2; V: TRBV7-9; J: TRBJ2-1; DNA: TGTGCCAGCAGCCCGACTAGCGGGGGGGCCGTGGATGAGCAGTTCTTC; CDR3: CASSPTSGGAVDEQFF
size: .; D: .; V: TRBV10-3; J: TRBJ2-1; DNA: TGTGCCATCAGTGAGTCGACTCGCCTTAACAATGAGCAGTTCTTC; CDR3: CAISESTRLNNEQFF
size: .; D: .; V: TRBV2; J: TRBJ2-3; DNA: TGTGCCAGCAGTGAGGCCCCCCCAGATACGCAGTATTTT; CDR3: CASSEAPPDTQYF
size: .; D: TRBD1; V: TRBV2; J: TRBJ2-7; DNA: TGTGCCAGCACGGGCGGGACAGGGGACTACGAGCAGTACTTC; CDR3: CASTGGTGDYEQYF
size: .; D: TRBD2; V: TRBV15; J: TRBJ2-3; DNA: TGTGCCACCAGCACCAGCTTTGCGGGGGGCACAGATACGCAGTATTTT; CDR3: CATSTSFAGGTDTQYF
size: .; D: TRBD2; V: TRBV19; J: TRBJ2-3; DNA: TGTGCCAGTAGGGACGGGGGGGACACAGATACGCAGTATTTT; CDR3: CASRDGGDTDTQYF
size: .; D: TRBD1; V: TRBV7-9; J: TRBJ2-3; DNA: TGTGCCAGCAGCCGGGGCCGGACAGGGCGACCAGATACGCAGTATTTT; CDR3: CASSRGRTGRPDTQYF
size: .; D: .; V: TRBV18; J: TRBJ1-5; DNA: TGTGCCAGCTCGCTAGACTATAGCAATCAGCCCCAGCATTTT; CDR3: CASSLDYSNQPQHF
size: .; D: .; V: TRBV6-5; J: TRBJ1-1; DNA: TGTGCCAGCAGAACGACAGTGGGGGGGACTGAAGCTTTCTTT; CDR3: CASRTTVGGTEAFF
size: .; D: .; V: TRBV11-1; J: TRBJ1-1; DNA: TGTGCCAGCAGCCCCCCCGGACAAATGCGGACTGAAGCTTTCTTT; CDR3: CASSPPGQMRTEAFF
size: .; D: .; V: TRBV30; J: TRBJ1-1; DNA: TGTGCCTGGAGTTCCAGGATTTACAGAAATACTGAAGCTTTCTTT; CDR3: CAWSSRIYRNTEAFF
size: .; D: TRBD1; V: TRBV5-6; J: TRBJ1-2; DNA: TGTGCCAGCAGCCTGGCCGGACAGGTTCGCTATGGCTACACCTTC; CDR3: CASSLAGQVRYGYTF
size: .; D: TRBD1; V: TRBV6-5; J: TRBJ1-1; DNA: TGTGCCAGCAGGCGACAGGGGTTTAACACTGAAGCTTTCTTT; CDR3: CASRRQGFNTEAFF
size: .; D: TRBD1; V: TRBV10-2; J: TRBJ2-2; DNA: TGCGCCAGCACCCAGGGGGTATCCGGGGAGCTGTTTTTT; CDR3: CASTQGVSGELFF
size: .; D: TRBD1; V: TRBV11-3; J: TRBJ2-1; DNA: TGTGCCAGCAGCGCTTCTCCGGGACAGCAGCAGTTCTTC; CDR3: CASSASPGQQQFF
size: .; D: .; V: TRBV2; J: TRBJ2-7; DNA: TGTGCCAGGGGGCAGGGAGGTTCCTACGAGCAGTACTTC; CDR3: CARGQGGSYEQYF
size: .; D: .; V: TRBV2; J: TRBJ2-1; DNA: TGTGCCAGCAGTCGGGACTTCCAGGATGAGCAGTTCTTC; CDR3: CASSRDFQDEQFF
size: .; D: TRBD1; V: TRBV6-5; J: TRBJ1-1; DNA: TGTGCCAGCAGGACACTGGGACAGGGGAACACTGAAGCTTTCTTT; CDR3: CASRTLGQGNTEAFF
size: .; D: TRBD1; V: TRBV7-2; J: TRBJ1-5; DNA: TGTGCCAGCAGCTCACGGACAGGGGATTCCGGTCAGCCCCAGCATTTT; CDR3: CASSSRTGDSGQPQHF
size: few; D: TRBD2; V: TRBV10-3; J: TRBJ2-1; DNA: TGTGCCATCAGTACTAGCGGGGGGAATAATGAGCAGTTCTTC; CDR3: CAISTSGGNNEQFF
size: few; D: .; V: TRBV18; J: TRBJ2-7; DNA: TGTGCCAGCTCACCACCAGGGGGTACCTACGAGCAGTACTTC; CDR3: CASSPPGGTYEQYF
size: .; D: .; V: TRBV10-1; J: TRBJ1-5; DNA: TGCGCCAGCAGCGCTGACCGGAACGGGGCCCAGCATTTT; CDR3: CASSADRNGAQHF
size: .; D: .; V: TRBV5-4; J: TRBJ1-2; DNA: TGTGCCAGCAGCACTCTGGGGAGGACGAATGGCTACACCTTC; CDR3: CASSTLGRTNGYTF
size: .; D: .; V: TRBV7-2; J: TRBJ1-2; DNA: TGTGCCAGCAGCTCGGACAGACGCTATGGCTACACCTTC; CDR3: CASSSDRRYGYTF
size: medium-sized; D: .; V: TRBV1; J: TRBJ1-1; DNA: TGCACCAGCAGCCAACTTCCGACAGGGTGGATCTCTGAAGCTTTCTTT; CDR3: CTSSQLPTGWISEAFF
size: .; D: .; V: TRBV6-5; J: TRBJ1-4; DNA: TGTGCCAGCAGGGGGGGACTAGCTCCTGAAAAACTGTTTTTT; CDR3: CASRGGLAPEKLFF
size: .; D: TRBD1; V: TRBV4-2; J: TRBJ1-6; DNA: TGTGCCAGCAGCCAATTACAGGGGTCCTATAATTCACCCCTCCACTTT; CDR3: CASSQLQGSYNSPLHF
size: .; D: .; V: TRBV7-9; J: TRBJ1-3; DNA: TGTGCCAGCAGCTGGGACATCTCTGGAAACACCATATATTTT; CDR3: CASSWDISGNTIYF
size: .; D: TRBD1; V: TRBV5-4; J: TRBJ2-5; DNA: TGTGCCAGCAGCGCCTACAGGGGGGAGACCCAGTACTTC; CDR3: CASSAYRGETQYF
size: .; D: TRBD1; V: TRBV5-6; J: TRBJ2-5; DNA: TGTGCCAGCAGCTTGGGCGGACAGGGCAGAGAGACCCAGTACTTC; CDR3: CASSLGGQGRETQYF
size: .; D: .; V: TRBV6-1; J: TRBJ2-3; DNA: TGTGCCAGCAGTCCGGGACTCTTCCGCACAGATACGCAGTATTTT; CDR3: CASSPGLFRTDTQYF
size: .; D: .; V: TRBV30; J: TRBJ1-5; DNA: TGTGCCTGGAGTCTGACGGGTCAGCCCCAGCATTTT; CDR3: CAWSLTGQPQHF
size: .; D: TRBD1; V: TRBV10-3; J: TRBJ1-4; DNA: TGTGCCATCAGCCCAGGAAAACAGGGGGGAGAGGAAAAACTGTTTTTT; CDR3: CAISPGKQGGEEKLFF